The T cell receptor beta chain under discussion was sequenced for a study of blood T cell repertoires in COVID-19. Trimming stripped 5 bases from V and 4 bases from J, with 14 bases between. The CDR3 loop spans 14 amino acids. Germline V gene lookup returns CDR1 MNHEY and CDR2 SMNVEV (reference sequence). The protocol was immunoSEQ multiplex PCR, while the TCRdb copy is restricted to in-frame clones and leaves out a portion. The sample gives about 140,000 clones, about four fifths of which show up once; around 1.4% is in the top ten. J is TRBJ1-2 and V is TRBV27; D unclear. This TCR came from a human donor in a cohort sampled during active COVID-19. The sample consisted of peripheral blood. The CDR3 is CASSPSRGPYGYTF. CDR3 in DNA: TGTGCCAGCAGTCCCTCCAGAGGGCCCTATGGCTACACCTTC.